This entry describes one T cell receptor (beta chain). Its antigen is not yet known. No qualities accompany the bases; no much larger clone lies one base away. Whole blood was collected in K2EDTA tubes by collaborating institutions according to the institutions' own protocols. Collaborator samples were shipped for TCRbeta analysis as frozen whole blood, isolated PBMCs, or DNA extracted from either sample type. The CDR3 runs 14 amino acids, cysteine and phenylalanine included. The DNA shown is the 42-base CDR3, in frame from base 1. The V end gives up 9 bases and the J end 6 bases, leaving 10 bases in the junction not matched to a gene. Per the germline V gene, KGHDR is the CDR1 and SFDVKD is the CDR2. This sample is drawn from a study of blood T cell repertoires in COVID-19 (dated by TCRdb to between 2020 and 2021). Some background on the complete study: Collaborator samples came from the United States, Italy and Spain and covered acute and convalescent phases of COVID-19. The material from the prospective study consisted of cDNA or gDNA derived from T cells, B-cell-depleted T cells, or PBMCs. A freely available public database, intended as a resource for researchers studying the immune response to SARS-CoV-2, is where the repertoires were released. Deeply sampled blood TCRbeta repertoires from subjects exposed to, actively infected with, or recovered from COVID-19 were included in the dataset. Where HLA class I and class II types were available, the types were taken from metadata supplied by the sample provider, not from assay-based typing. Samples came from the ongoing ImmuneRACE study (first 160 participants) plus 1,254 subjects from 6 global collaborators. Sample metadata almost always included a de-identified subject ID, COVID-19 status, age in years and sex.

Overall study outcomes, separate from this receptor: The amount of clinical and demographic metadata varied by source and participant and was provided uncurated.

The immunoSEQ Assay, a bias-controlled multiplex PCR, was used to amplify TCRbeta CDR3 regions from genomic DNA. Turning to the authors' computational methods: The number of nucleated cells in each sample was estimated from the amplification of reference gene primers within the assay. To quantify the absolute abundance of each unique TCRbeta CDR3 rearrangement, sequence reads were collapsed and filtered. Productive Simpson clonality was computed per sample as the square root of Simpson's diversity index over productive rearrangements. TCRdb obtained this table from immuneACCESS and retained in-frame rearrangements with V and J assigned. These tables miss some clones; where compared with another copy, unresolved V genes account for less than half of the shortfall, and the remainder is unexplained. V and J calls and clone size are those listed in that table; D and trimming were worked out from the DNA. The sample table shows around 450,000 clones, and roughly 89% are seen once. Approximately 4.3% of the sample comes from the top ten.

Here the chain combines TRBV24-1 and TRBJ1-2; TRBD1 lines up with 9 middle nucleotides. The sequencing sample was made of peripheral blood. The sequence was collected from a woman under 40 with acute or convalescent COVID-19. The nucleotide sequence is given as TGTGCCACCCCCGCGGACAGGGGAACGGATGGCTACACCTTC. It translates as CATPADRGTDGYTF.